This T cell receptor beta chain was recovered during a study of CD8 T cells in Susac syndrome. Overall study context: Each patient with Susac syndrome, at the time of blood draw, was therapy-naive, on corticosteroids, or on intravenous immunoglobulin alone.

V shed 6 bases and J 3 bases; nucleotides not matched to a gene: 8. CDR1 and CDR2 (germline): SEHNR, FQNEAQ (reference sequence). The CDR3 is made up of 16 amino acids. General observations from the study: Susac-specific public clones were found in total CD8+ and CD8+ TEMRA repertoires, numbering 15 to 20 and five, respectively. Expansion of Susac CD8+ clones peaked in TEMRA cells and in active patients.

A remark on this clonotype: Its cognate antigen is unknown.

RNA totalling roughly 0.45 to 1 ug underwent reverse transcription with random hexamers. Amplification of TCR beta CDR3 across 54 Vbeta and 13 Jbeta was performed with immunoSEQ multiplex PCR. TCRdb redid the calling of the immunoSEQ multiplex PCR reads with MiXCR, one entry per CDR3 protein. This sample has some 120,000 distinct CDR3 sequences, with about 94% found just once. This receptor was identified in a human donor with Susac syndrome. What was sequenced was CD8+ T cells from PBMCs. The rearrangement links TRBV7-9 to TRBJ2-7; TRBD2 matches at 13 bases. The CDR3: CASREKGLAGNYEQYF. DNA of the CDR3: TGTGCCAGCAGAGAGAAGGGACTAGCGGGGAACTACGAGCAGTACTTC.